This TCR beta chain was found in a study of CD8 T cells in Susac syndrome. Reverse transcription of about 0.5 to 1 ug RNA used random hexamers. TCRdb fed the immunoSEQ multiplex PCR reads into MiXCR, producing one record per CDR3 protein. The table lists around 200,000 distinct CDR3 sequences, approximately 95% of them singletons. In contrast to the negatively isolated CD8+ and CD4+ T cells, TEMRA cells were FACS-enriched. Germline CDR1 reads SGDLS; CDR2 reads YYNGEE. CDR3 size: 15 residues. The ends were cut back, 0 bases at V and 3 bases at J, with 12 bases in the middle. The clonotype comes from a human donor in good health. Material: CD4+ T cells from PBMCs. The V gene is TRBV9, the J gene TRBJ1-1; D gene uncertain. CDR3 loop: CASSVALGSDTEAFF. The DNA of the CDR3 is TGTGCCAGCAGCGTAGCTCTGGGTTCAGACACTGAAGCTTTCTTT.